This T cell receptor beta chain was retrieved from a study of T-cell reconstitution after alpha-beta-depleted transplantation in children. The germline V gene has CDR1 SGHTA and CDR2 FQGTGA. This CDR3 has 16 amino acids. V shed 2 bases and J shed 5 bases, with 16 bases lying between them. A few counts support this clonotype. Its antigen is as yet unknown. Broader study findings: By one year post-transplant, T-cell counts and diversity largely arose from T cells that were newly produced.

Unique molecular identifiers were used to barcode this TCRbeta library. TCRdb ran MiXCR on the PCR reads and lists one entry per CDR3 protein. The sample consists of about 870,000 distinct CDR3 sequences, roughly 16% of them appearing once. This sequence originates from a male patient aged 10-17 years who had a stem cell transplant for acute lymphoblastic leukemia, so the T cells may come from the graft donor. Here the sequenced sample was PBMCs, mostly from graft donor cells, taken 360 days after TCRalphabeta/CD19-depleted stem cell transplant. The chain has TRBV7-3 and TRBJ2-1; possibly TRBD2 for D (6 bases). CDR3 amino acids: CASSLRGTVGDNEQFF. The DNA for the CDR3 is TGTGCCAGCAGCTTACGCGGGACGGTGGGGGACAATGAGCAGTTCTTC.